This T cell receptor beta chain stems from a study of shared clonotypes between healthy human individuals. Study summary: For every donor, three CD4 naive, three CD4 memory, two CD8 naive and one CD8 memory plates were used. Findings and caveats of the study: When compared with the clonotypes that were shared by all four sorted-subset donors, the non-shared clonotypes turned out to have lower generation probabilities. Larger estimated richness was generally recorded for naive subsets relative to memory subsets.

Authors' data handling: As immunoSEQ supplied junction-only sequences (without quality scores), filtering differed. TCRdb keeps only in-frame clones here, not all; method: immunoSEQ multiplex PCR. D and trimming were read from the DNA, whereas the V and J calls and clone size are those reported in that table. The sample has about 1.4 million clones, roughly 96% seen once; the top ten hold roughly 1.1%. The CDR3 is 15 residues long. V lost 5 bases to trimming and J lost 3 bases, with 14 bases between them. From germline, CDR1 is LNHDA and CDR2 SQIVND (reference sequence). To note about this clone: What it recognizes is unknown.

Source material: naive CD4+ T cells sorted from blood. Documented subset: CD45RA+ positively selected. This clonotype was sampled from a man younger than 40 in good health. The V call is TRBV19, the J call TRBJ1-5, with D possibly TRBD1 on 5 matching bases. CDR3 loop: CASSGGTEDNQPQHF. CDR3 DNA sequence: TGTGCCAGTAGTGGGGGGACGGAAGACAATCAGCCCCAGCATTTT.